Sequencing of this TCR beta chain was carried out in a study of blood T cell repertoires in COVID-19. At the level of the study: Sites across the United States, Italy and Spain contributed samples from acute and convalescent COVID-19. The cDNA or gDNA used as material had been derived from T cells, B-cell-depleted T cells, or PBMCs.

Per the authors' pipeline: Counts of nucleated cells, estimated from reference gene primer amplification, were obtained. Clones were read by immunoSEQ multiplex PCR, and TCRdb kept only the in-frame ones, dropping some. V, J and clone size are those of that table, while D and trimming were read from the DNA. Of roughly 280,000 clones in the sample, approximately 86% were seen once. CDR3 size: 15 residues. From germline, CDR1 is SGHVS and CDR2 FNYEAQ. V lost 5 bases to trimming and J lost 2 bases, with 16 bases between them. The source of this sequence is a middle-aged man with active or convalescent COVID-19. The sequencing input was peripheral blood. This chain uses TRBV7-6 with TRBJ2-7; maybe TRBD2 (5 bases). As DNA, the CDR3 is TGTGCCAGCAGCCCTCTCAAGGGAGACCCCTACGAGCAGTACTTC. Protein sequence: CASSPLKGDPYEQYF.